The 5 T cell receptor beta chains below come from one sample, sequenced in a study of blood T cell repertoires in COVID-19. Sequencing used immunoSEQ multiplex PCR; TCRdb keeps in-frame clones, though not all of them. The top ten hold over 1.2% of the sample, which has approximately 270,000 clones, 70% to 90% seen once. The specimen was peripheral blood. These receptors originate from a man at least 80 years old with acute or convalescent COVID-19.

V usage is TRBV5-1 and J usage is TRBJ1-1, with D unclear. Between the trimmed V and J ends, which lost 0 bases and 4 bases, there was a span of 13 bases. Germline lookup yields CDR1 SGHRS and CDR2 YFSETQ. The CDR3 covers 15 residues. The CDR3 is CASSLEHPVGTEAFF. For the CDR3, the DNA is TGCGCCAGCAGCTTGGAGCACCCTGTTGGCACTGAAGCTTTCTTT.

V is TRBV19 and J is TRBJ1-1; tentatively, D is TRBD1 (5 bases). The CDR3 covers 16 residues. The ends were cut back, 7 bases at V and 3 bases at J, with 21 bases in the middle. In germline, CDR1 is LNHDA, CDR2 SQIVND (reference sequence). CDR3 residues: CASTRDSQGPDTEAFF. The DNA of the CDR3 is TGTGCCAGTACCCGCGACAGTCAGGGCCCTGACACTGAAGCTTTCTTT.

The CDR3 reads CASSWDSNNEQFF. The DNA for the CDR3 is TGTGCCAGCAGCTGGGACAGTAACAATGAGCAGTTCTTC. The V call is TRBV5-6, the J call TRBJ2-1; 7 bases line up with TRBD1. Trimming at V came to 3 bases and at J to 5 bases, leaving 2 bases not matched to a gene. The length of the CDR3 is 13 residues. Germline loops: CDR1 SGHDT, CDR2 YYEEEE.

The genes are TRBV28 and TRBJ1-2; 9 bases align to TRBD1. V shed 3 bases, J shed 6 bases, and the junction held 5 bases outside the gene matches. The CDR3 covers 14 residues. Per the germline V gene, CDR1 is MDHEN and CDR2 is SYDVKM. The CDR3 region has the DNA TGTGCCAGCAGTTTGGGGACAGGGACTGATGGCTACACCTTC. Its protein is CASSLGTGTDGYTF.

The genes are TRBV21-1 and TRBJ1-1. TRBV21-1 counts as a pseudogene. The CDR3 is 15 residues long. CDR3: CASSFRTGKNTEAFF. CDR3 DNA: TGTGCCAGCAGCTTCCGGACGGGGAAGAACACTGAAGCTTTCTTT.